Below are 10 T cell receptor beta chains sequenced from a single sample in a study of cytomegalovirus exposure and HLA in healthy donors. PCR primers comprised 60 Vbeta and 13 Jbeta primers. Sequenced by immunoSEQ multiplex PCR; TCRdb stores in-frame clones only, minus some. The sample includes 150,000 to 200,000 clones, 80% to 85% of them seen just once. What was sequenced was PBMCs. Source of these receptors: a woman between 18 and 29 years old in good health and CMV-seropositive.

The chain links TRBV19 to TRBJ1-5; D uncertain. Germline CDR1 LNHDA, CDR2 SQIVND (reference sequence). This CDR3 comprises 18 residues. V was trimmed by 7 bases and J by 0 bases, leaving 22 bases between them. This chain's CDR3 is CASTPAAMVRYSNQPQHF. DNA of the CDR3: TGTGCCAGTACTCCAGCAGCGATGGTTCGGTATAGCAATCAGCCCCAGCATTTT.

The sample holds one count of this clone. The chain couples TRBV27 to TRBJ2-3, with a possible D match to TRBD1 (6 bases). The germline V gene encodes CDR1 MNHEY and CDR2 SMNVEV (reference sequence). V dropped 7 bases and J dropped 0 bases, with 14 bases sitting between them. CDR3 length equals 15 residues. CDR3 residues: CASNDQGPSTDTQYF. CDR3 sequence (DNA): TGTGCCAGCAACGATCAGGGGCCCAGCACAGATACGCAGTATTTT.

CDR3 sequence (DNA): TGTGCCAGCAGCTCCCTCTTGGCCGCAACCGGGGAGCTGTTTTTT. Translating it yields CASSSLLAATGELFF. The chain recombines TRBV7-2 with TRBJ2-2; the D is unclear. Germline CDR1 reads SGHTA; CDR2 reads FQGNSA. This CDR3 region has 15 residues. V lost 4 bases to trimming and J lost 5 bases, with 14 bases between them.

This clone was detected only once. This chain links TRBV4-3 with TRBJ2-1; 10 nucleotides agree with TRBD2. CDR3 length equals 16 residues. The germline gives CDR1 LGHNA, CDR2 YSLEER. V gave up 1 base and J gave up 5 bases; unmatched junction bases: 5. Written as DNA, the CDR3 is TGCGCCAGCAGCCAAGGGGCCAGCGGGGGGGACAATGAGCAGTTCTTC. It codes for CASSQGASGGDNEQFF.

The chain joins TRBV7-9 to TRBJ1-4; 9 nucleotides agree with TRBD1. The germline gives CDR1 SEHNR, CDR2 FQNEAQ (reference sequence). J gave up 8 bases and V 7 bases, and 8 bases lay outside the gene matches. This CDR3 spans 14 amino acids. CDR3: CASNKGQGREKLFF. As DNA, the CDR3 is TGTGCCAGCAACAAGGGACAGGGTCGAGAAAAACTGTTTTTT.

The CDR3 sequence: CASSVRGNQPQHF. CDR3 DNA sequence: TGTGCCAGCAGCGTACGAGGCAATCAGCCCCAGCATTTT. This sequence joins TRBV21-1 and TRBJ1-5. TRBV21-1 is a documented pseudogene. CDR3 length equals 13 residues.

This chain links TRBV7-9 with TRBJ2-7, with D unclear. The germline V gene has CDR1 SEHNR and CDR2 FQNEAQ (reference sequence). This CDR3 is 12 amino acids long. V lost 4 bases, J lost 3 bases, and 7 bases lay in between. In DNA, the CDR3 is TGTGCCAGCAGCTCAACTGGCTACGAGCAGTACTTC. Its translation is CASSSTGYEQYF.

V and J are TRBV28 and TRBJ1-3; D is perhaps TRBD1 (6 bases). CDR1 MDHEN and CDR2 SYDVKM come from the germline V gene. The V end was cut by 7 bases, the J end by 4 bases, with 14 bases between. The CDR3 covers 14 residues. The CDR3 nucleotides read TGTGCCAGCACAGATACAGGGAGCGGAAACACCATATATTTT. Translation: CASTDTGSGNTIYF. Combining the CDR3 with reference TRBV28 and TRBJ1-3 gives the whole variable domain DVKVTQSSRYLVKRTGEKVFLECVQDMDHENMFWYRQDPGLGLRLIYFSYDVKMKEKGDIPEGYSVSREKKERFSLILESASTNQTSMYLCASTDTGSGNTIYFGEGSWLTVV.

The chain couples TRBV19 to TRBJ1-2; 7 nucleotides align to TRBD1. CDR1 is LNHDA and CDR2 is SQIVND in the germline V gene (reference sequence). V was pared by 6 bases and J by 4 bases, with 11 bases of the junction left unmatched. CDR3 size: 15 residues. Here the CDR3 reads CASRRQGESGYGYTF. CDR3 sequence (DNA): TGTGCCAGTAGGAGACAGGGTGAAAGTGGCTATGGCTACACCTTC. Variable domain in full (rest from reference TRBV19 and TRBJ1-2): DGGITQSPKYLFRKEGQNVTLSCEQNLNHDAMYWYRQDPGQGLRLIYYSQIVNDFQKGDIAEGYSVSREKKESFPLTVTSAQKNPTAFYLCASRRQGESGYGYTFGSGTRLTVV.

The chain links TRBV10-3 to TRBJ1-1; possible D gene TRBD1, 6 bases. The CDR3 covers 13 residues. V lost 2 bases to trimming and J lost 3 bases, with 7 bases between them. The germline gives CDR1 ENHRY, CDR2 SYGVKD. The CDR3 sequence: CAISERQDTEAFF. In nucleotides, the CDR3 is TGTGCCATCAGTGAGAGACAGGACACTGAAGCTTTCTTT.